The 13 T cell receptor beta chains presented below share a single source sample, sequenced in a study of T cells after posttransplantation cyclophosphamide. Busulfan-fludarabine conditioning, marrow transplant, and cyclophosphamide on days +3 and +4 were administered. Generated by immunoSEQ multiplex PCR, the TCRdb table keeps only in-frame clones and is missing some. The data contain 7,400 or so clones, around 90% of them singletons. Sequencing used CD4+ T cells sorted from blood, obtained roughly 190 weeks after allogeneic stem cell transplant with posttransplant cyclophosphamide. These receptors originate from a female patient aged 50-59 years who received an allogeneic stem cell transplant from a related donor, was CMV-positive, and had no GVHD. Some T cells may have originated in the graft donor.

This chain links TRBV7-2 with TRBJ2-1; weak D call: TRBD2 (5 bases). The CDR3 consists of 17 residues. From germline, CDR1 is SGHTA and CDR2 FQGNSA. Between the trimmed V and J ends, which lost 5 bases and 4 bases, there was a span of 21 bases. CDR3 DNA sequence: TGTGCCAGCAGCCGCGGGTTCGCCCCAAACCTATACAATGAGCAGTTCTTC. Translating gives CASSRGFAPNLYNEQFF.

The rearrangement uses TRBV9 and TRBJ2-1, with 11 positions matching TRBD2. CDR1 SGDLS and CDR2 YYNGEE come from the germline V gene. CDR3 length: 16 residues. The V segment lost 4 bases and the J segment 4 bases; nucleotides outside the gene matches: 7. CDR3 DNA sequence: TGTGCCAGCAGCTCTCTAGCGGGAGGAACATACAATGAGCAGTTCTTC. It specifies CASSSLAGGTYNEQFF.

The genes are TRBV5-1 and TRBJ1-5, with D maybe TRBD1 (6 bases). The CDR3 covers 13 residues. CDR1 and CDR2 from the germline V gene are SGHRS and YFSETQ. The ends were cut back, 0 bases at V and 5 bases at J, with 6 bases in the middle. This CDR3 reads CASSLDRDQPQHF. In nucleotides, the CDR3 is TGCGCCAGCAGCTTGGACAGGGATCAGCCCCAGCATTTT. Combining the CDR3 with reference TRBV5-1 and TRBJ1-5 gives the whole variable domain KAGVTQTPRYLIKTRGQQVTLSCSPISGHRSVSWYQQTPGQGLQFLFEYFSETQRNKGNFPGRFSGRQFSNSRSEMNVSTLELGDSALYLCASSLDRDQPQHFGDGTRLSIL.

The rearrangement joins TRBV29-1 to TRBJ2-5, with D possibly matching TRBD2 (5 bases). V dropped 8 bases and J dropped 5 bases, with 12 bases sitting between them. Germline loops: CDR1 SQVTM, CDR2 ANQGSEA. CDR3 length: 11 residues. CDR3 coding DNA: TGCAGCTCCGGGGTTGGGGAGACCCAGTACTTC. This translates into CSSGVGETQYF.

The chain carries TRBV4-2 and TRBJ1-2, with 7 bases aligning to TRBD1. CDR3 length equals 15 residues. Germline loops: CDR1 LGHNA, CDR2 YNFKEQ. V was pared by 1 base and J by 4 bases, with 6 bases of the junction left unmatched. CDR3 in amino acids: CASSQVGQGVYGYTF. The CDR3 coding sequence is TGTGCCAGCAGCCAAGTAGGCCAGGGGGTCTATGGCTACACCTTC.

V usage is TRBV18 and J usage is TRBJ2-7; 12 bases map to TRBD2. This CDR3 has 15 residues. Germline CDR1 and CDR2: KGHSH and LQKENI. V was pared by 2 bases and J by 7 bases, with 6 bases of the junction left unmatched. CDR3 protein: CASSPTSGRILEQYF. In nucleotides, the CDR3 is TGTGCCAGCTCACCAACTAGCGGGAGGATCTTGGAGCAGTACTTC.

The sample holds one count of this clone. This chain uses TRBV4-3 with TRBJ1-1; D uncertain. The CDR3 totals 14 residues. In germline, CDR1 is LGHNA, CDR2 YSLEER. V was cut by 0 bases and J by 0 bases, with 5 bases left in between. The CDR3 loop reads CASSQDPMNTEAFF. Written as DNA, the CDR3 is TGCGCCAGCAGCCAAGATCCCATGAACACTGAAGCTTTCTTT.

The chain is built from TRBV21-1 and TRBJ1-1; the table's D call, TRBD1, was not checked against the DNA. TRBV21-1 constitutes a pseudogene. This CDR3 has 23 amino acids. The CDR3 DNA reads as TGTGCCAGCAGCAAAGGAAAAGGGTTGGGGGACAGCGGCATCCTAAGAAGGAACACTGAAGCTTTCTTT. It specifies CASSKGKGLGDSGILRRNTEAFF.

The chain carries TRBV18 and TRBJ1-2, with D perhaps TRBD1 (5 bases). Germline CDR1 is KGHSH and CDR2 is LQKENI. This CDR3 has 14 residues. Trimming took 3 bases from V and 4 from J, leaving 12 bases between them. The CDR3: CASSPRGSGYGYTF. In DNA, the CDR3 is TGTGCCAGCTCACCCCGGGGGTCGGGCTATGGCTACACCTTC.

The rearrangement links TRBV20-1 to TRBJ1-2; tentatively, D is TRBD1 (6 bases). The V end was cut by 3 bases, the J end by 13 bases, with 12 bases between. Germline V gene lookup returns CDR1 DFQATT and CDR2 SNEGSKA (reference sequence). This CDR3 spans 10 amino acids. The CDR3 bases are TGCAGTGCTAGCGGACAGCGATCCACCTTC. Encoded protein: CSASGQRSTF.

As to this clone: Other DNA variants within this sample encode the same CDR3. The V gene is TRBV4-3, the J gene TRBJ1-1; D unclear. The V gene lost 0 bases and the J gene lost 1 base, with 3 bases spanning the gap. CDR1 and CDR2 (germline): LGHNA, YSLEER. The CDR3 sequence is 13 residues long. For the CDR3, the DNA is TGCGCCAGCAGCCAAGACAGGAACACTGAAGCTTTCTTT. Translated, it gives CASSQDRNTEAFF.

The rearrangement links TRBV12-5 to TRBJ2-5; D may be TRBD1 (5 bases). Germline V lookup: CDR1 LGHNT, CDR2 FRNRAP. Trimming took 1 base from V and 3 from J, leaving 15 bases between them. This CDR3 is 16 amino acids long. Here the CDR3 reads CASGLGTRAPEETQYF. The CDR3 nucleotides read TGTGCTAGTGGTTTGGGGACAAGGGCGCCGGAAGAGACCCAGTACTTC.

The rearrangement uses TRBV19 and TRBJ1-5, with a possible D match to TRBD1 (6 bases). The CDR3 is 13 residues long. Germline-derived CDR1 and CDR2 are LNHDA and SQIVND (reference sequence). Trimming left V 6 bases short and J 4 bases short, with 10 bases between. The CDR3 DNA is TGTGCCAGTAGACAGGGACGAAATCAGCCCCAGCATTTT. Amino acids: CASRQGRNQPQHF.